Listed below are T cell receptor beta chains from one sample, sequenced in a study of cytomegalovirus exposure and HLA in healthy donors. The repertoire was sequenced with immunoSEQ multiplex PCR; TCRdb's copy has only in-frame clones and lacks some. Of fewer than 95,000 clones detected, approximately 57% appear once; the ten largest clones hold 6% to 6.5%. Sequenced: PBMCs. These receptors were obtained from a woman younger than 45 in good health and CMV-seronegative. CDR3s leave out the opening cysteine and the closing phenylalanine or tryptophan. Each record gives: CDR3 protein, clone size, V gene, J gene. Where a row states a size, it is once, few, many or the class of an expanded clone; other rows omit it.

cdr3_aa: AIRTTSGSYNEQF
clone_size: NA
v_call: TRBV10-3
j_call: TRBJ2-1

cdr3_aa: ASCQRGREDEQY
clone_size: NA
v_call: TRBV6-5
j_call: TRBJ2-7

cdr3_aa: ASRRDRDTGELF
clone_size: NA
v_call: TRBV19
j_call: TRBJ2-2

cdr3_aa: ASSLGALASYEQY
clone_size: few
v_call: TRBV11-2
j_call: TRBJ2-7

cdr3_aa: ASSLQGVDTEAF
clone_size: NA
v_call: TRBV11-2
j_call: TRBJ1-1

cdr3_aa: ASSPEGGPQH
clone_size: NA
v_call: TRBV11-2
j_call: TRBJ1-5

cdr3_aa: ASSLVGDTLYEQY
clone_size: NA
v_call: TRBV5-6
j_call: TRBJ2-7

cdr3_aa: ASSYDKQGGETQY
clone_size: NA
v_call: TRBV6-6
j_call: TRBJ2-5

cdr3_aa: ASSGGLSRPSYGQY
clone_size: NA
v_call: TRBV5-4
j_call: TRBJ2-7

cdr3_aa: ASSPKTGRGYT
clone_size: NA
v_call: TRBV18
j_call: TRBJ1-2

cdr3_aa: ASSPGTSGRARYNEQF
clone_size: NA
v_call: TRBV18
j_call: TRBJ2-1

cdr3_aa: ASRTSGDGQPQH
clone_size: few
v_call: TRBV28
j_call: TRBJ1-5

cdr3_aa: ASSLGQTSDTQY
clone_size: few
v_call: TRBV5-1
j_call: TRBJ2-3

cdr3_aa: ASSQDPVTGTGNTIY
clone_size: NA
v_call: TRBV4-2
j_call: TRBJ1-3

cdr3_aa: ASTRGPRTEAF
clone_size: NA
v_call: TRBV28
j_call: TRBJ1-1

cdr3_aa: ASSLQTWSAYNEQF
clone_size: NA
v_call: TRBV7-9
j_call: TRBJ2-1

cdr3_aa: ASSYTQTYEQY
clone_size: NA
v_call: TRBV6-5
j_call: TRBJ2-7

cdr3_aa: ASSLTRTSGSRQF
clone_size: NA
v_call: TRBV7-3
j_call: TRBJ2-1

cdr3_aa: SVNQGYEQY
clone_size: NA
v_call: TRBV29-1
j_call: TRBJ2-7

cdr3_aa: ASSLGDRGGVNEQF
clone_size: NA
v_call: TRBV5-1
j_call: TRBJ2-1

cdr3_aa: ASSPRRDYSYLDREQY
clone_size: NA
v_call: TRBV7-6
j_call: TRBJ2-7

cdr3_aa: ASSARGGVEQY
clone_size: NA
v_call: TRBV5-8
j_call: TRBJ2-7

cdr3_aa: ASSLTQGPEQY
clone_size: few
v_call: TRBV7-6
j_call: TRBJ2-7

cdr3_aa: SALTDTQY
clone_size: NA
v_call: TRBV20-1
j_call: TRBJ2-3

cdr3_aa: ASSSKGVSTGELF
clone_size: NA
v_call: TRBV5-4
j_call: TRBJ2-2

cdr3_aa: ASSYSGAKSYEQY
clone_size: NA
v_call: TRBV6-5
j_call: NA

cdr3_aa: ASSLASGGNTGELF
clone_size: NA
v_call: TRBV7-8
j_call: TRBJ2-2

cdr3_aa: ASSTGTGRGYT
clone_size: NA
v_call: TRBV19
j_call: TRBJ1-2

cdr3_aa: ASSILGAGRTEAF
clone_size: NA
v_call: TRBV19
j_call: TRBJ1-1

cdr3_aa: AISESAYRKNYGYT
clone_size: NA
v_call: TRBV10-3
j_call: TRBJ1-2

cdr3_aa: ASSVVNRALGEKLF
clone_size: NA
v_call: TRBV9
j_call: TRBJ1-4

cdr3_aa: ASSGLAGGLINEQF
clone_size: NA
v_call: TRBV5-1
j_call: TRBJ2-1

cdr3_aa: ASSGGRGSRLQETQY
clone_size: NA
v_call: TRBV10-1
j_call: TRBJ2-5

cdr3_aa: ASTEGAGGLQETQY
clone_size: NA
v_call: TRBV27
j_call: TRBJ2-5

cdr3_aa: ASSLGERGNQPQH
clone_size: few
v_call: TRBV5-1
j_call: TRBJ1-5

cdr3_aa: ASTETGGVEKLF
clone_size: NA
v_call: TRBV4-1
j_call: TRBJ1-4

cdr3_aa: ASFSGTSNTGELF
clone_size: NA
v_call: TRBV6-6
j_call: TRBJ2-2

cdr3_aa: ASSIGPSSYNEQF
clone_size: NA
v_call: TRBV19
j_call: TRBJ2-1

cdr3_aa: ASSGGQERNGYT
clone_size: once
v_call: TRBV28
j_call: TRBJ1-2

cdr3_aa: ASKGRLMNTEAF
clone_size: NA
v_call: TRBV19
j_call: TRBJ1-1

cdr3_aa: ASSLDGNAVDTEAF
clone_size: NA
v_call: TRBV5-6
j_call: TRBJ1-1

cdr3_aa: ASPAGGGYNEQF
clone_size: NA
v_call: TRBV7-9
j_call: TRBJ2-1